This entry lists 15 T cell receptor beta chains sequenced from one sample in a study of blood T cells in healthy people across ages. With a J-beta primer mix and a sample-barcoded 5' primer, a second PCR ran roughly 6 to 11 cycles. TCRdb re-derived calls from the 5' RACE reads in MiXCR, one entry per CDR3 protein. The data show approximately 690,000 distinct CDR3 sequences, approximately 50% seen once. Sequencing was performed on blood. These receptors originate from a man in his 60s in good health.

CDR3 in amino acids: CSALSGGAPNEQFF. The DNA for the CDR3 is TGCAGTGCTCTAAGCGGGGGGGCCCCCAATGAGCAGTTCTTC. The chain combines TRBV20-1 with TRBJ2-1; TRBD2 matches at 10 bases. Per germline, CDR1 DFQATT and CDR2 SNEGSKA (reference sequence). V lost 5 bases, J lost 6 bases, and 7 bases stayed unmatched. This CDR3 spans 14 amino acids.

The chain uses TRBV4-3 and TRBJ1-2; D ambiguous. The CDR3 loop spans 14 amino acids. Looked up from germline, CDR1 is LGHNA and CDR2 is YSLEER. V lost 4 bases to trimming and J lost 0 bases, with 9 bases between them. CDR3 DNA sequence: TGCGCCAGCAGCCCCTGGGAGACTAACTATGGCTACACCTTC. It is translated as CASSPWETNYGYTF.

This clonotype was counted between two and nine times. This chain joins TRBV6-5 and TRBJ2-5; D is unclear. The length of the CDR3 is 15 residues. V was clipped by 0 bases and J by 1 base, with 9 bases between them. Germline V CDR1 and CDR2: MNHEY, SVGAGI. The CDR3 loop reads CASSYSNRLQETQYF. The CDR3 DNA reads as TGTGCCAGCAGTTACTCGAACCGCCTCCAAGAGACCCAGTACTTC.

This clonotype has only one observation. The chain employs TRBV3-1 and TRBJ2-1, with D uncertain. The V gene lost 6 bases and the J gene lost 5 bases, with 8 bases spanning the gap. The CDR3 spans 12 residues. Germline V gives CDR1 LGHDT, CDR2 YNNKEL (reference sequence). CDR3 bases: TGTGCCAGCAGAGCCCGGGACAATGAGCAGTTCTTC. Its translation: CASRARDNEQFF.

The sample holds many counts of this clonotype. This sequence joins TRBV7-2 and TRBJ2-1, with 9 bases fitting TRBD1. Per germline, CDR1 SGHTA and CDR2 FQGNSA. J lost 9 bases, V lost 5 bases, and 11 bases had no gene match. The CDR3 length is 15 residues. DNA for the CDR3: TGTGCCAGCAGCCCAATCGGGGGGACAGGGAGTGAGCAGTTCTTC. This sequence encodes CASSPIGGTGSEQFF.

The chain combines TRBV7-2 with TRBJ2-3; 8 bases are shared with TRBD1. The CDR3 consists of 15 residues. Per the germline V gene, CDR1 is SGHTA and CDR2 is FQGNSA. The trim removed 5 bases at V and 1 base at J, leaving 5 bases unmatched. The CDR3 sequence is CASSPDRGRTDTQYF. CDR3 sequence (DNA): TGTGCCAGCAGCCCCGACAGGGGCCGCACAGATACGCAGTATTTT.

The chain couples TRBV5-1 to TRBJ2-1, with a weak D call TRBD2 (6 bases). V was pared by 7 bases and J by 9 bases, with 20 bases between. The length of the CDR3 is 14 residues. From germline, CDR1 is SGHRS and CDR2 YFSETQ. The CDR3 is CASWDSRRGAEQFF. The CDR3 DNA sequence: TGCGCCAGCTGGGACTCGAGGCGGGGTGCTGAGCAGTTCTTC.

V usage is TRBV12-3 or TRBV12-4 and J usage is TRBJ2-3, with TRBD2 matching over 9 bases. The V gene end was trimmed by 3 bases and the J gene end by 0 bases; junction bases not matched to a gene: 4. CDR3 length equals 16 residues. The CDR3, as DNA: TGTGCCAGCAGTTTCTACAGCGGGGGGAGCACAGATACGCAGTATTTT. Translated: CASSFYSGGSTDTQYF.

This chain connects TRBV20-1 to TRBJ2-7, with TRBD1 matching over 8 bases. Germline V gives CDR1 DFQATT, CDR2 SNEGSKA (reference sequence). Unmatched junction bases numbered 10, after V lost 6 bases and J lost 0 bases. This CDR3 is built from 15 residues. The CDR3 nucleotides read TGCAGTGCGCCCCGCCCACAGGGGGGCTCCTACGAGCAGTACTTC. Protein: CSAPRPQGGSYEQYF.

The chain has TRBV12-3 or TRBV12-4 and TRBJ1-5, with D perhaps TRBD1 (5 bases). Trimming took 6 bases from V and 4 from J, leaving 13 bases between them. The CDR3 is 14 amino acids. The CDR3 protein is CASSRGGGNQPQHF. The CDR3 DNA reads TGTGCCAGCAGCCGCGGGGGGGGGAATCAGCCCCAGCATTTT.

In its sample, this clonotype was seen a few times. V gene TRBV9 combines with J gene TRBJ1-2; 7 positions agree with TRBD1. This CDR3 spans 16 amino acids. Germline CDR1 reads SGDLS; CDR2 reads YYNGEE. Trimming cost V 3 bases and J 4 bases; bases outside gene matches: 12. CDR3 protein: CASSAGGGTASYGYTF. The CDR3 DNA reads TGTGCCAGCAGCGCGGGGGGCGGGACAGCCTCCTATGGCTACACCTTC. Supplemented by reference TRBV9 and TRBJ1-2, the full variable domain reads DSGVTQTPKHLITATGQRVTLRCSPRSGDLSVYWYQQSLDQGLQFLIQYYNGEERAKGNILERFSAQQFPDLHSELNLSSLELGDSALYFCASSAGGGTASYGYTFGSGTRLTVV.

V usage is TRBV20-1 and J usage is TRBJ2-7, with TRBD2 identical over 8 bases. The CDR3 contains 14 residues. Trimming took 7 bases from V and 2 from J; bases not matched to a gene: 10. Germline V gene sequence: CDR1 DFQATT, CDR2 SNEGSKA (reference sequence). The CDR3 DNA follows: TGCAGTGGCGTGGCGGGGGGTCTGACCTACGAGCAGTACTTC. This sequence encodes CSGVAGGLTYEQYF.

The V gene is TRBV12-3 or TRBV12-4, the J gene TRBJ2-7; D possibly matches TRBD1 or TRBD2 (5 bases each). The length of the CDR3 is 15 residues. V lost 3 bases, J lost 5 bases, and 17 bases lay in between. The CDR3 region is CASSFYLRGRDEQYF. Here the CDR3 DNA reads TGTGCCAGCAGTTTCTACCTGAGGGGCAGGGACGAGCAGTACTTC.

J is TRBJ2-5 and V is TRBV25-1, with D uncertain. Trimming removed 4 bases from V and 2 bases from J, with 8 bases in between. Germline V gene data show CDR1 as MGHDK and CDR2 as SYGVNS. This CDR3 is built from 13 residues. The CDR3 loop reads CASSGPQQETQYF. The CDR3 DNA reads TGTGCCAGCAGTGGGCCACAACAAGAGACCCAGTACTTC.

This clonotype has just a few counts. The chain employs TRBV9 and TRBJ2-1; 9 bases fit TRBD1. The V segment lost 4 bases and the J segment 1 base; nucleotides outside the gene matches: 6. The CDR3 runs to 16 residues. Per the germline V gene, CDR1 is SGDLS and CDR2 is YYNGEE. The CDR3 nucleotides read TGTGCCAGCAGCCCCCCCGGACAGGGGTCCTACAATGAGCAGTTCTTC. Protein: CASSPPGQGSYNEQFF.